This is a list of T cell receptor beta chains from one sample in a study of monozygotic twins with inflammatory bowel disease. TCRdb reprocessed the 5' RACE reads, keeping one entry per CDR3 protein, no DNA. The table counts a few hundred thousand distinct CDR3 sequences; around 2.4% lies in the top ten. Sequenced: blood. These receptors came from a human donor with ulcerative colitis or Crohn's disease, or a healthy co-twin of an affected twin (not recorded which). The CDR3 runs from the conserved cysteine through the conserved F or W.

V	J	CDR3
TRBV27	TRBJ1-1	CASSLLGTVNTEAFF
TRBV27	TRBJ2-3	CASSLRENRGGTDTQYF
TRBV19	TRBJ1-1	CASSMNVRAEAFF
TRBV3-1	TRBJ2-7	CASSHGLAGYEQYF
TRBV25-1	TRBJ2-7	CASSELAGAYEQYF
TRBV5-8	TRBJ1-4	CASSRPPAPNEKLFF
TRBV7-2	TRBJ2-7	CASSFRVQGGHEQYF
TRBV4-1	TRBJ2-7	CASRSPGQTYEQYF
TRBV20-1	TRBJ2-2	CSAPAAGTNTGELFF
TRBV5-1	TRBJ2-7	CASSLEPGTGLYEQYF
TRBV15	TRBJ2-1	CATSRDLNNEQFF
TRBV7-2	TRBJ1-5	CASSFQGASNQPQHF
TRBV20-1	TRBJ2-3	CSARIKSGQDTQYF
TRBV20-1	TRBJ1-2	CSARLGRINYGYTF
TRBV12-3/TRBV12-4	TRBJ2-1	CASSSTTGTGGSEQFF
TRBV4-2	TRBJ2-3	CASSQPTSGVRDTQYF
TRBV7-2	TRBJ1-2	CASSLPSTQVAGYGYTF
TRBV6-2/TRBV6-3	TRBJ1-6	CASSPADRGNLHF
TRBV12-3/TRBV12-4	TRBJ2-3	CASRSSGLNTQYF
TRBV28	TRBJ1-2	CASSPWTGPVGYTF
TRBV7-2	TRBJ2-2	CASSLRGPRGAGELFF
TRBV27	TRBJ1-2	CASSLYGEAFYGYTF
TRBV20-1	TRBJ2-6	CSASRDSGANVLTF
TRBV6-1	TRBJ2-2	CASTNGPHTGELFF
TRBV20-1	TRBJ1-4	CRAEATNEKLFF
TRBV5-4	TRBJ1-1	CASSLPKTGMGTEAFF
TRBV28	TRBJ2-2	CASSLPQGAGELFF
TRBV20-1	TRBJ1-2	CSATPTGENGYTF
TRBV5-4	TRBJ2-7	CASGPGGGSYEQYF
TRBV24-1	TRBJ2-1	CATSGGLAGFSSYNEQFF
TRBV3-1	TRBJ2-2	CASSQDTAGGLANTGELFF
TRBV24-1	TRBJ2-5	CATSENGGETQYF
TRBV6-2/TRBV6-3	TRBJ2-3	CASRSAGQGSADTQYF
TRBV18	TRBJ2-1	CASSPQSSYNEQFF
TRBV30	TRBJ2-1	CAWSVLIKGDSSSYNEQFF
TRBV11-2	TRBJ2-7	CASSLEAIVRVTPYEQYF
TRBV10-3	TRBJ2-6	CAISESSSWANVLTF
TRBV29-1	TRBJ1-2	CSVGTPTVAYGYTF
TRBV7-9	TRBJ2-7	CASSPLSGAGYEQYF
TRBV30	TRBJ1-5	CAWNTGGGSGRNQPQHF
TRBV7-2	TRBJ2-7	CASSRSGQGKYEQYF
TRBV11-2	TRBJ2-3	CASSLRPGPDTQYF
TRBV5-1	TRBJ2-3	CASSDKSSTDTQYF
TRBV5-1	TRBJ2-2	CASSPDGNTGELFF
TRBV9	TRBJ2-2	CASSASGIAELFF
TRBV29-1	TRBJ2-5	CSVEVRARETQYF
TRBV7-3	TRBJ2-1	CASSSTGMQRFF
TRBV24-1	TRBJ2-5	CATSVRGGETQYF
TRBV2	TRBJ1-1	CASNRELNTEAFF
TRBV5-1	TRBJ2-5	CASSRAPGAETQYF
TRBV20-1	TRBJ2-3	CSASPGLESSTDTQYF
TRBV20-1	TRBJ2-3	CSARRQNTQYF
TRBV20-1	TRBJ2-7	CSAREQGRGEQYF